These T cell receptor beta chains were read from a single sample in a study of CD8 T cells in Susac syndrome. TCRdb re-called the immunoSEQ multiplex PCR reads through MiXCR, storing one row per CDR3 protein. The sample includes some 130,000 distinct CDR3 sequences, 85% to 95% of them seen just once. Sample: CD8+ T cells from PBMCs. All receptors come from a human donor with Susac syndrome. Each CDR3 is given with its conserved first and last residue. D genes are given only for firm matches. Size tells how often a clone was seen (once, few, many) or the class of an expanded clone, and some rows leave it out.

size | J | D | V | CDR3 | DNA
- | TRBJ1-1 | - | TRBV5-1 | CASSLATGSNTEAFF | TGCGCCAGCAGCTTGGCTACAGGGAGTAACACTGAAGCTTTCTTT
- | TRBJ1-5 | - | TRBV25-1 | CASRSRNEQPQHF | TGTGCCAGCAGGTCGCGGAATGAGCAGCCCCAGCATTTT
- | TRBJ2-1 | TRBD2 | TRBV7-7 | CASSLGTSGNNEQFF | TGTGCTAGCAGCTTAGGGACTAGCGGGAACAATGAGCAGTTCTTC
- | TRBJ2-1 | TRBD2 | TRBV10-3 | CAISEQRESHNEQFF | TGTGCCATCAGTGAGCAGCGGGAGTCACACAATGAGCAGTTCTTC
- | TRBJ2-2 | - | TRBV28 | CASVLRGSNTGELFF | TGTGCCAGCGTCCTTCGAGGGTCTAACACCGGGGAGCTGTTTTTT
- | TRBJ1-5 | TRBD1 | TRBV9 | CASSQGDSTSDQPQHF | TGTGCCAGCAGCCAGGGGGACAGCACATCGGATCAGCCCCAGCATTTT
once | TRBJ2-1 | - | TRBV6-2/TRBV6-3 | CASSRQAGSYNEQFF | TGTGCCAGCAGTCGCCAGGCGGGGAGCTACAATGAGCAGTTCTTC
- | TRBJ2-1 | TRBD2 | TRBV27 | CASSFPGGINEQFF | TGTGCCAGCAGTTTTCCGGGAGGGATAAATGAGCAGTTCTTC
- | TRBJ2-3 | TRBD2 | TRBV3-1 | CASSGLAGAGQGTDTQYF | TGTGCCAGCAGTGGACTAGCGGGAGCCGGCCAAGGCACAGATACGCAGTATTTT
- | TRBJ2-5 | - | TRBV6-1 | CASSTPTGKAESGLRETQYF | TGTGCCAGCAGTACCCCAACAGGGAAGGCCGAGAGTGGGTTGCGGGAGACCCAGTACTTC
once | TRBJ2-3 | - | TRBV15 | CATSREASGTDTQYF | TGTGCCACCAGCAGAGAAGCTAGCGGCACAGATACGCAGTATTTT
- | TRBJ2-7 | TRBD2 | TRBV20-1 | CSARPGLGMYEQYF | TGCAGTGCTCGACCGGGACTAGGGATGTACGAGCAGTACTTC
- | TRBJ2-5 | TRBD2 | TRBV7-6 | CASRPGTSGSGQTQYF | TGTGCCAGCAGGCCCGGGACTAGCGGGAGTGGGCAGACCCAGTACTTC
once | TRBJ2-1 | TRBD2 | TRBV30 | CAWSLTSAANEQFF | TGTGCCTGGAGTTTGACTAGCGCGGCCAATGAGCAGTTCTTC
- | TRBJ1-5 | - | TRBV6-5 | CASSYSLGGNQPQHF | TGTGCCAGCAGTTACTCCCTCGGGGGCAATCAGCCCCAGCATTTT
- | TRBJ2-1 | TRBD2 | TRBV29-1 | CSVERRAGVNEQFF | TGCAGCGTTGAGAGGCGAGCGGGGGTGAATGAGCAGTTCTTC
few | TRBJ2-3 | - | TRBV28 | CASSFGPDTQYF | TGTGCCAGCAGTTTCGGCCCAGATACGCAGTATTTT
- | TRBJ2-7 | - | TRBV11-2 | CASSLEAGYYEQYF | TGTGCCAGCAGCTTAGAGGCCGGGTATTACGAGCAGTACTTC
once | TRBJ2-3 | - | TRBV25-1 | CASTPKYRVTDTQYF | TGTGCCAGCACTCCAAAATACCGGGTAACAGATACGCAGTATTTT
- | TRBJ2-3 | TRBD2 | TRBV7-3 | CASSPRTSGGTDTQYF | TGTGCCAGCAGCCCCAGGACTAGCGGGGGCACAGATACGCAGTATTTT
- | TRBJ2-7 | TRBD1 | TRBV6-1 | CASRPGTGKHEQYF | TGTGCCAGCAGGCCCGGGACAGGGAAACACGAGCAGTACTTC
- | TRBJ2-1 | TRBD2 | TRBV25-1 | CASSEYFYRGSGSSYNEQFF | TGTGCCAGCAGTGAATACTTTTATCGAGGTAGCGGGAGCTCCTACAATGAGCAGTTCTTC
- | TRBJ2-7 | TRBD2 | TRBV7-6 | CASSRTSGTFEQYF | TGTGCCAGCAGTCGGACTAGCGGGACCTTCGAGCAGTACTTC
- | TRBJ1-1 | - | TRBV9 | CASSVGEWNTEAFF | TGTGCCAGCAGCGTAGGAGAGTGGAACACTGAAGCTTTCTTT
- | TRBJ1-5 | TRBD1 | TRBV30 | CAWSIGTGGNQPQHF | TGTGCCTGGAGTATAGGGACAGGGGGCAATCAGCCCCAGCATTTT
- | TRBJ2-5 | - | TRBV2 | CASPTGTVETQYF | TGTGCCAGCCCCACAGGGACCGTGGAGACCCAGTACTTC
- | TRBJ2-4 | TRBD1 | TRBV29-1 | CSVAPGTGKNIQYF | TGCAGCGTTGCCCCCGGGACAGGCAAAAACATTCAGTACTTC
- | TRBJ2-7 | - | TRBV7-2 | CATSLGGYEQYF | TGTGCCACTTCACTAGGGGGCTACGAGCAGTACTTC
- | TRBJ2-7 | TRBD2 | TRBV12-3/TRBV12-4 | CASRKLAGSAYEQYF | TGTGCCAGCAGAAAACTAGCGGGGTCAGCCTACGAGCAGTACTTC
- | TRBJ2-5 | TRBD1 | TRBV12-3/TRBV12-4 | CASSPGQVETQYF | TGTGCCAGCAGTCCGGGACAGGTCGAGACCCAGTACTTC
- | TRBJ1-1 | TRBD1 | TRBV20-1 | CSARGQGWSEAFF | TGCAGTGCTAGAGGACAGGGTTGGAGTGAAGCTTTCTTT
- | TRBJ2-1 | - | TRBV2 | CASIGSPTEQFF | TGTGCCAGCATAGGAAGCCCCACTGAGCAGTTCTTC
- | TRBJ1-5 | - | TRBV5-1 | CASSFSGSDNQPQHF | TGCGCCAGCAGCTTTTCAGGCAGTGACAATCAGCCCCAGCATTTT
- | TRBJ1-1 | - | TRBV7-9 | CASHHRQENTEAFF | TGTGCCAGCCACCATCGGCAAGAGAACACTGAAGCTTTCTTT
- | TRBJ2-7 | - | TRBV7-9 | CASSPSRQDPSNYEQYF | TGTGCCAGCAGCCCCTCGAGACAGGACCCGTCGAATTACGAGCAGTACTTC
- | TRBJ2-1 | TRBD1 | TRBV13 | CASTTSGGVYNEQFF | TGTGCCAGCACCACCTCAGGGGGTGTCTACAATGAGCAGTTCTTC
- | TRBJ1-1 | - | TRBV29-1 | CSVDRTPAEMNTEAFF | TGCAGCGTTGATAGAACGCCGGCTGAAATGAACACTGAAGCTTTCTTT
- | TRBJ1-2 | TRBD1 | TRBV29-1 | CSVTGRQGGGYTF | TGCAGCGTTACGGGCAGACAGGGTGGTGGCTACACCTTC
once | TRBJ2-3 | TRBD1 | TRBV13 | CASSSGTGEGDTQYF | TGTGCCAGCAGCTCCGGGACAGGGGAAGGAGATACGCAGTATTTT
once | TRBJ1-1 | - | TRBV27 | CASSPQGVGTEAFF | TGTGCCAGCAGTCCACAGGGTGTTGGCACTGAAGCTTTCTTT
- | TRBJ2-7 | TRBD2 | TRBV11-1 | CASSPLPGLADQDEQYF | TGTGCCAGCAGCCCACTACCTGGACTAGCGGATCAGGACGAGCAGTACTTC
- | TRBJ2-7 | - | TRBV27 | CASSLSISQSSYEQYF | TGTGCCAGCAGTTTATCGATCTCACAGAGCTCCTACGAGCAGTACTTC
- | TRBJ1-1 | - | TRBV19 | CASGDTEAFF | TGTGCCAGTGGTGACACTGAAGCTTTCTTT
- | TRBJ2-1 | TRBD2 | TRBV4-1 | CASSQTLAGVDNEQFF | TGCGCCAGCAGCCAAACACTAGCGGGAGTTGATAATGAGCAGTTCTTC
- | TRBJ1-2 | - | TRBV30 | CAWSVSGEWGHTF | TGTGCCTGGAGTGTATCAGGGGAATGGGGCCACACCTTC
- | TRBJ2-1 | TRBD1 | TRBV28 | CASVGTGTYNEQFF | TGTGCCAGCGTTGGGACAGGGACCTACAATGAGCAGTTCTTC
- | TRBJ2-1 | TRBD2 | TRBV12-3/TRBV12-4 | CASTSSGRPYNEQFF | TGTGCCAGCACTTCATCCGGGAGGCCCTACAATGAGCAGTTCTTC
- | TRBJ1-1 | - | TRBV27 | CASSLMGDTEAFF | TGTGCCAGCAGTTTAATGGGTGACACTGAAGCTTTCTTT
- | TRBJ2-3 | TRBD2 | TRBV6-5 | CASSYHPAGGVRDTQYF | TGTGCCAGCAGTTACCACCCTGCGGGAGGGGTCAGAGATACGCAGTATTTT
- | TRBJ2-1 | - | TRBV9 | CASSVESSSGGEQFF | TGTGCCAGCAGCGTAGAATCGAGCAGTGGGGGTGAGCAGTTCTTC
- | TRBJ2-7 | - | TRBV9 | CASSPWGQYF | TGTGCCAGCAGCCCGTGGGGGCAGTACTTC
- | TRBJ2-1 | - | TRBV27 | CASSLSLTYEQFF | TGTGCCAGCAGTTTATCCCTTACGTATGAGCAGTTCTTC
- | TRBJ2-7 | - | TRBV2 | CASSPPLADYEQYF | TGTGCCAGCAGCCCCCCACTAGCCGACTACGAGCAGTACTTC
once | TRBJ2-1 | - | TRBV27 | CASSRAPGVYNEQFF | TGTGCCAGCAGCCGGGCCCCAGGGGTATACAATGAGCAGTTCTTC